Listed below are T cell receptor beta chains from one sample, sequenced in a study of identical twins. One entry per CDR3 protein, called by TCRdb with MiXCR from the 5' RACE reads. Of hundreds of thousands of distinct CDR3 sequences listed, 21% are singletons. This same sample was also part of a study on T cells expressing NK-cell markers.

The sample comprised PBMCs. The receptors originated from a woman under 30 in good health. CDR3s include the opening cysteine and the closing phenylalanine or tryptophan. D genes are given only for firm matches. Size is stated for part of the rows, as once, few or many counts, or as a class when the clone is expanded.

d_call: .
clone_size: .
j_call: TRBJ2-3
v_call: TRBV7-9
cdr3_nt: TGTGCCAGCAGACCGGGGATTAGCACAGATACGCAGTATTTT
cdr3_aa: CASRPGISTDTQYF

d_call: .
clone_size: few
j_call: TRBJ2-1
v_call: TRBV6-4
cdr3_nt: TGTGCCAGCAGTGACGAGGGGGTGGGTGAGCAGTTCTTC
cdr3_aa: CASSDEGVGEQFF

d_call: TRBD1
clone_size: few
j_call: TRBJ2-7
v_call: TRBV29-1
cdr3_nt: TGCAGCGTTGACACTTCCGGGACAGGGAGTTACGAGCAGTACTTC
cdr3_aa: CSVDTSGTGSYEQYF

d_call: TRBD2
clone_size: .
j_call: TRBJ2-5
v_call: TRBV20-1
cdr3_nt: TGCAGTGCTAGCTGGATAGCGGGGGTACAAGAGACCCAGTACTTC
cdr3_aa: CSASWIAGVQETQYF

d_call: .
clone_size: few
j_call: TRBJ1-1
v_call: TRBV20-1
cdr3_nt: TGCAGTGCTAGAGATCGGGTTGTGGGGATGAACACTGAAGCTTTCTTT
cdr3_aa: CSARDRVVGMNTEAFF

d_call: TRBD1
clone_size: .
j_call: TRBJ2-7
v_call: TRBV6-1
cdr3_nt: TGTGCCAGCAGCCCGGGACAGGAAACCTACGATCAGTACTTC
cdr3_aa: CASSPGQETYDQYF

d_call: .
clone_size: many
j_call: TRBJ1-5
v_call: TRBV12-3/TRBV12-4
cdr3_nt: TGTGCCAGCAGGGGAAATCAGCCCCAGCATTTT
cdr3_aa: CASRGNQPQHF

d_call: .
clone_size: .
j_call: TRBJ2-3
v_call: TRBV28
cdr3_nt: TGTGCCAGCAGTTTTCAAGTACGCGCAGATACGCAGTATTTT
cdr3_aa: CASSFQVRADTQYF

d_call: .
clone_size: few
j_call: TRBJ1-6
v_call: TRBV7-3
cdr3_nt: TGTGCCAGCAGCCCGGACGGTCGAGGCTCACCCCTCCACTTT
cdr3_aa: CASSPDGRGSPLHF

d_call: TRBD2
clone_size: .
j_call: TRBJ2-1
v_call: TRBV20-1
cdr3_nt: TGCAGTGCTCCTAGCGGGAGGTCCTACAATGAGCAGTTCTTC
cdr3_aa: CSAPSGRSYNEQFF

d_call: .
clone_size: .
j_call: TRBJ1-1
v_call: TRBV9
cdr3_nt: TGTGCCAGCACCGGGGGCAGTCTGGGCCCTGAAGCTTTCTTT
cdr3_aa: CASTGGSLGPEAFF

d_call: .
clone_size: many
j_call: TRBJ1-5
v_call: TRBV12-3/TRBV12-4
cdr3_nt: TGTGCCAGCAGTTTATCCGTCAATCAGCCCCAGCATTTT
cdr3_aa: CASSLSVNQPQHF

d_call: TRBD1
clone_size: many
j_call: TRBJ2-7
v_call: TRBV12-3/TRBV12-4
cdr3_nt: TGTGCCAGCAGTTTTGGGACAGGGGACCACGAGCAGTACTTC
cdr3_aa: CASSFGTGDHEQYF

d_call: .
clone_size: few
j_call: TRBJ1-2
v_call: TRBV7-3
cdr3_nt: TGTGCCAGCAGCTTTCCCGACGGGGGCGGCTACACCTTC
cdr3_aa: CASSFPDGGGYTF

d_call: TRBD1
clone_size: .
j_call: TRBJ1-1
v_call: TRBV5-1
cdr3_nt: TGCGCCAGCAGCTTCGCAGGGGGGGACACTGAAGCTTTCTTT
cdr3_aa: CASSFAGGDTEAFF

d_call: TRBD2
clone_size: .
j_call: TRBJ2-1
v_call: TRBV10-1
cdr3_nt: TGCGCCAGCAGTGATAGTGGGCTAGCGGGCTCCTACAATGAGCAGTTCTTC
cdr3_aa: CASSDSGLAGSYNEQFF

d_call: .
clone_size: .
j_call: TRBJ2-7
v_call: TRBV5-6
cdr3_nt: TGTGCCAGCAGCTTGAGCCGATCGAGGACCTACGAGCAGTACTTC
cdr3_aa: CASSLSRSRTYEQYF

d_call: TRBD2
clone_size: few
j_call: TRBJ2-1
v_call: TRBV7-9
cdr3_nt: TGTGCCAGCAGCTCCGGACTAGCGGAAATATACAATGAGCAGTTCTTC
cdr3_aa: CASSSGLAEIYNEQFF

d_call: .
clone_size: .
j_call: TRBJ1-5
v_call: TRBV6-2/TRBV6-3
cdr3_nt: TGTGCCAGCAGCCACGCGGGGAGTGAGCCCCAGCATTTT
cdr3_aa: CASSHAGSEPQHF

d_call: TRBD2
clone_size: many
j_call: TRBJ2-7
v_call: TRBV29-1
cdr3_nt: TGCAGCGTTGAGGGCCAGGGAGGGAGCGAGCAGTACTTC
cdr3_aa: CSVEGQGGSEQYF

d_call: TRBD2
clone_size: few
j_call: TRBJ2-7
v_call: TRBV20-1
cdr3_nt: TGCAGTGCTAGTGGACTAGCGAAGAGCTCCTACGAGCAGTACTTC
cdr3_aa: CSASGLAKSSYEQYF

d_call: .
clone_size: .
j_call: TRBJ1-1
v_call: TRBV12-3/TRBV12-4
cdr3_nt: TGTGCCAGCATCTTGGGGATTTCTGAAGCTTTCTTT
cdr3_aa: CASILGISEAFF

d_call: .
clone_size: few
j_call: TRBJ2-1
v_call: TRBV12-3/TRBV12-4
cdr3_nt: TGTGCCAGCAGTTTTTCCACGAATGAGCAGTTCTTC
cdr3_aa: CASSFSTNEQFF

d_call: TRBD2
clone_size: once
j_call: TRBJ2-7
v_call: TRBV25-1
cdr3_nt: TGTGCCAGCAGTGGTCTAGCGGGAGGGCCCCACGAGCAGTACTTC
cdr3_aa: CASSGLAGGPHEQYF

d_call: TRBD2
clone_size: few
j_call: TRBJ2-1
v_call: TRBV4-3
cdr3_nt: TGCGCCAGCAGCCAATTGAGGGGACTAGGGGACGATGAGCAGTTCTTC
cdr3_aa: CASSQLRGLGDDEQFF

d_call: .
clone_size: few
j_call: TRBJ2-7
v_call: TRBV7-9
cdr3_nt: TGTGCCAGCAGCTCAGTGCATGCGGGACCGCGCTCCTACGAGCAGTACTTC
cdr3_aa: CASSSVHAGPRSYEQYF

d_call: .
clone_size: few
j_call: TRBJ1-5
v_call: TRBV10-3
cdr3_nt: TGTGCCATCAGTGAGTCGACTAGGGGAAATCAGCCCCAGCATTTT
cdr3_aa: CAISESTRGNQPQHF

d_call: TRBD2
clone_size: .
j_call: TRBJ2-5
v_call: TRBV20-1
cdr3_nt: TGCAGTGCTAGGAGGGCGGGAGTAGTTGAGACCCAGTACTTC
cdr3_aa: CSARRAGVVETQYF

d_call: TRBD2
clone_size: .
j_call: TRBJ2-3
v_call: TRBV7-2
cdr3_nt: TGTGCCAGCAGCTTAGCGCACCCGACTAGCGGGGGCACAGATACGCAGTATTTT
cdr3_aa: CASSLAHPTSGGTDTQYF

d_call: TRBD2
clone_size: .
j_call: TRBJ2-5
v_call: TRBV3-1
cdr3_nt: TGTGCCAGCAGCCTCCAGACTAGCGGGAGGCGAGAGACCCAGTACTTC
cdr3_aa: CASSLQTSGRRETQYF

d_call: .
clone_size: .
j_call: TRBJ2-7
v_call: TRBV5-6
cdr3_nt: TGTGCCAGCAGCCCTCGGGACGTATACGAGCAGTACTTC
cdr3_aa: CASSPRDVYEQYF

d_call: TRBD1
clone_size: few
j_call: TRBJ2-3
v_call: TRBV12-3/TRBV12-4
cdr3_nt: TGTGCCAGCAGTTACAGGGACAGGGTCGTTCCGGGCAGGGGCACAGATACGCAGTATTTT
cdr3_aa: CASSYRDRVVPGRGTDTQYF

d_call: TRBD1
clone_size: few
j_call: TRBJ1-1
v_call: TRBV5-1
cdr3_nt: TGCGCCAGCGAAACCCACAGGGGGACTGAAGCTTTCTTT
cdr3_aa: CASETHRGTEAFF

d_call: .
clone_size: .
j_call: TRBJ2-1
v_call: TRBV12-3/TRBV12-4
cdr3_nt: TGTGCCAGCAGGGAGGGTTTCGGCTATGAGCAGTTCTTC
cdr3_aa: CASREGFGYEQFF

d_call: .
clone_size: .
j_call: TRBJ2-6
v_call: TRBV12-3/TRBV12-4
cdr3_nt: TGTGCCTGCACCCCTAGCTCTGGGGCCAACGTCCTGACTTTC
cdr3_aa: CACTPSSGANVLTF

d_call: TRBD2
clone_size: many
j_call: TRBJ2-3
v_call: TRBV2
cdr3_nt: TGTGCCAGCAGTGCCAATAGCGGGACTGCGGATACGCAGTATTTT
cdr3_aa: CASSANSGTADTQYF

d_call: .
clone_size: once
j_call: TRBJ2-2
v_call: TRBV7-2
cdr3_nt: TGTGCCAGCAGCTTTAGCAGGGGTCGGGAGCTGTTTTTT
cdr3_aa: CASSFSRGRELFF

d_call: .
clone_size: .
j_call: TRBJ1-1
v_call: TRBV6-2/TRBV6-3
cdr3_nt: TGTGCCAGCAGTTTCAGGGGTAGCGCTGAAGCTTTCTTT
cdr3_aa: CASSFRGSAEAFF

d_call: .
clone_size: .
j_call: TRBJ2-1
v_call: TRBV20-1
cdr3_nt: TGCAGTGCAGAGATATCAGAACCGGGGAGGAATGAGCAGTTCTTC
cdr3_aa: CSAEISEPGRNEQFF

d_call: .
clone_size: .
j_call: TRBJ2-7
v_call: TRBV9
cdr3_nt: TGTGCCAGCAGCCACGGGATAGCAAACGAGCAGTACTTC
cdr3_aa: CASSHGIANEQYF

d_call: .
clone_size: .
j_call: TRBJ2-3
v_call: TRBV6-1
cdr3_nt: TGTGCCAGCAGTGAACGGGCGCGAGATACGCAGTATTTT
cdr3_aa: CASSERARDTQYF

d_call: .
clone_size: few
j_call: TRBJ1-6
v_call: TRBV6-1
cdr3_nt: TGTGCCAGCACGTGGGGACGCGATTCACCCCTCCACTTT
cdr3_aa: CASTWGRDSPLHF

d_call: TRBD2
clone_size: .
j_call: TRBJ2-1
v_call: TRBV6-1
cdr3_nt: TGTGCCAGCAGTCAGACTAGCGGGAGCGTCGATGAGCAGTTCTTC
cdr3_aa: CASSQTSGSVDEQFF

d_call: TRBD1
clone_size: few
j_call: TRBJ2-7
v_call: TRBV28
cdr3_nt: TGTGCCAGCAGGAACCCGGGACAGGGGGCGTTCGACGAGCAGTACTTC
cdr3_aa: CASRNPGQGAFDEQYF

d_call: .
clone_size: .
j_call: TRBJ1-2
v_call: TRBV6-5
cdr3_nt: TGTGCCAGCAGTTACTCCAGGGATTATGGCTACACCTTC
cdr3_aa: CASSYSRDYGYTF

d_call: TRBD2
clone_size: few
j_call: TRBJ2-1
v_call: TRBV20-1
cdr3_nt: TGCAGTGCTAGCCCCGCTAGCGGACCCTACAATGAGCAGTTCTTC
cdr3_aa: CSASPASGPYNEQFF

d_call: .
clone_size: many
j_call: TRBJ2-5
v_call: TRBV20-1
cdr3_nt: TGCAGTGCTTATGCGGTGGCCGAGACCCAGTACTTC
cdr3_aa: CSAYAVAETQYF

d_call: .
clone_size: many
j_call: TRBJ1-1
v_call: TRBV3-1
cdr3_nt: TGTGCCAGCAGCCAACGGGATGAAGCTTTCTTT
cdr3_aa: CASSQRDEAFF

d_call: .
clone_size: .
j_call: TRBJ1-5
v_call: TRBV6-1
cdr3_nt: TGTGCCAGCGGGGAGGGTGCGCCATATCAGCCCCAGCATTTT
cdr3_aa: CASGEGAPYQPQHF

d_call: TRBD2
clone_size: .
j_call: TRBJ2-3
v_call: TRBV5-5
cdr3_nt: TGTGCCAGCAGCTTGGGGACTAGTCCCGGCGAACGGCAGTATTTT
cdr3_aa: CASSLGTSPGERQYF

d_call: .
clone_size: few
j_call: TRBJ2-1
v_call: TRBV5-1
cdr3_nt: TGCGCCAGCAGCTCCTCCGCGGGCGGCAATGAGCAGTTCTTC
cdr3_aa: CASSSSAGGNEQFF

d_call: .
clone_size: .
j_call: TRBJ2-2
v_call: TRBV11-2
cdr3_nt: TGTGCCAGCAGCTTAAAGATCAGGGCTACGTCAAACACCGGGGAGCTGTTTTTT
cdr3_aa: CASSLKIRATSNTGELFF

d_call: TRBD2
clone_size: .
j_call: TRBJ2-5
v_call: TRBV20-1
cdr3_nt: TGCAGTGCGCCACGGGCGGGGGGGCTAGAAGAGACCCAGTACTTC
cdr3_aa: CSAPRAGGLEETQYF